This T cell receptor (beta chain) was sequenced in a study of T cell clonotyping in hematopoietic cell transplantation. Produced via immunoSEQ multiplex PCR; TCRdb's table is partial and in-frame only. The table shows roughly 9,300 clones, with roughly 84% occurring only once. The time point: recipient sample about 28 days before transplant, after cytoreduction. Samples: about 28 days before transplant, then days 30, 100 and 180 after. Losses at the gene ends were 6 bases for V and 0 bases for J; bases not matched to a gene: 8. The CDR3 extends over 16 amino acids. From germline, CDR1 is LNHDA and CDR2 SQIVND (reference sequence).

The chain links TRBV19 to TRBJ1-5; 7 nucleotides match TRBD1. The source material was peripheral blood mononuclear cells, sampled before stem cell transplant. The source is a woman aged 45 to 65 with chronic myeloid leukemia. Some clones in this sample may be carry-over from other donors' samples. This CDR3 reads CASSQGQAYSNQPQHF. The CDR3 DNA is TGTGCCAGTAGCCAAGGACAGGCCTATAGCAATCAGCCCCAGCATTTT.